Presented here are 2 T cell receptor beta chains from one specimen sequenced in a study of metastatic and nonmetastatic thyroid tumors. None of the patients had undergone any treatment ahead of thyroid surgery. TCRdb re-clonotyped the PCR reads through MiXCR. The sample carries 11,000 to 15,000 clones, roughly 30% recorded once. The sequenced material came from tumor tissue. The receptors stem from a female donor with papillary thyroid cancer or a benign thyroid nodule (not recorded which). Some clones in this sample may be carry-over from other donors' samples.

The chain has TRBV20-1 and TRBJ2-2; D unresolved. Germline-derived CDR1 and CDR2 are DFQATT and SNEGSKA (reference sequence). The CDR3 totals 15 residues. V dropped 2 bases and J dropped 1 base, with 11 bases sitting between them. In DNA, the CDR3 is TGCAGTGCTAGAAAGTCTGACGTGAACACCGGGGAGCTGTTTTTT. This encodes CSARKSDVNTGELFF.

This clone was observed a handful of times. The J gene is TRBJ2-7, the V gene TRBV7-2; D not certain. CDR1 is SGHTA and CDR2 is FQGNSA in the germline V gene. Trimming left V 7 bases short and J 5 bases short, with 12 bases between. The CDR3 is 12 residues long. CDR3 loop: CASTRSADEQYF. CDR3 coding DNA: TGTGCCAGCACTCGTTCGGCGGACGAGCAGTACTTC.